This TCR beta chain was identified in a study of T cells after yellow fever vaccination. UMIs and a universal primer site were added when TCR cDNA was made by 5'RACE template switching. MiXCR, run by TCRdb on the 5' RACE reads, gives a single entry per CDR3 protein. The repertoire includes 90,000 to 130,000 distinct CDR3 sequences, 8.4% of them detected once, and about 25% sits in the top ten. This clonotype showed up many times. Trimming took 3 bases from V and 0 from J, leaving 6 bases between them. This CDR3 comprises 13 residues. CDR1 and CDR2 (germline): SQVTM, ANQGSEA. This clonotype originated in a man under 40 who received the YFV17D yellow fever vaccine. This chain joins TRBV29-1 and TRBJ2-1; D gene unclear. The starting material was CD8+ T cells sorted from PBMCs, obtained 45 days after the yellow fever booster vaccination. DNA for the CDR3: TGCAGCGTTGAGGCGGCCTCCTACAATGAGCAGTTCTTC. Translated, it gives CSVEAASYNEQFF.